A single T cell receptor beta chain is shown here with its context. What it recognizes is unknown. These data are taken from a study of lymphopenia after photon versus proton radiotherapy. Overall study findings and caveats: Authors raise, but do not show, better survival with proton therapy.

The ends lost 4 bases at V and 0 bases at J; junction bases unmatched: 5. Germline V gene lookup returns CDR1 SGHTA and CDR2 FQGNSA. This CDR3 is 16 amino acids long. TCRdb's copy holds only in-frame clones and misses some; the assay was immunoSEQ multiplex PCR. The sample includes about 34,000 clones, under 90% of them seen just once. Sequenced here: peripheral blood, sampled from a patient treated with proton-based radiotherapy. The rearrangement links TRBV7-2 to TRBJ2-1; TRBD2 matches 8 bases. The receptor was isolated from a woman in her sixties or seventies with pancreatic cancer. CDR3 sequence (DNA): TGTGCCAGCAGCTACATAAGCGGGAGCTCCTACAATGAGCAGTTCTTC. This translates into CASSYISGSSYNEQFF.